This TCR beta chain was sequenced during a study of blood T cell repertoires in COVID-19. Turning to the study itself: Nucleic acid was either cDNA or gDNA, and it came from T cells, B-cell-depleted T cells, or PBMCs.

In the study's own analysis: Quantification of nucleated cells was approximated via reference gene primer amplification. Here immunoSEQ multiplex PCR was the method, and the copy in TCRdb shows in-frame clones only, minus some. The DNA was the basis for D and trimming; V, J and clone size are from that table. The repertoire holds fewer than 250,000 clones, with around 85% as singletons. Per the germline V gene, CDR1 is SEHNR and CDR2 is FQNEAQ (reference sequence). The CDR3 runs 18 residues. Losses at the gene ends were 5 bases for V and 9 bases for J; bases not matched to a gene: 14. The rearrangement joins TRBV7-9 to TRBJ2-1, with 15 bases that match TRBD2. The material sequenced was peripheral blood. The origin of this receptor is a man aged 35 to 55 with acute or convalescent COVID-19. The CDR3 region is CASSPPGTSGRPTVEQFF. CDR3 DNA sequence: TGTGCCAGCAGCCCTCCCGGGACTAGCGGGAGGCCAACGGTTGAGCAGTTCTTC.